Listed below are T cell receptor beta chains from one sample, sequenced in a study of T-cell reconstitution after alpha-beta-depleted transplantation in children. One entry per CDR3 protein results from TCRdb running MiXCR on the PCR reads. The data hold approximately 400,000 distinct CDR3 sequences, with around 15% observed a single time. The sample consisted of PBMCs, mostly from graft donor cells, taken 360 days after TCRalphabeta/CD19-depleted stem cell transplant. These receptors all stem from a boy less than two years old who had a stem cell transplant for Wiskott-Aldrich syndrome, so the T cells may come from the graft donor. CDR3s leave out the opening cysteine and the closing phenylalanine or tryptophan.

>TRBV7-2|TRBJ1-6
ASSVQASPLH
>TRBV20-1|TRBJ2-7
SARARTGFGQY
>TRBV5-1|TRBJ1-1
ASSPGQGRNTEAF
>TRBV24-1|TRBJ2-3
ATSDPIPDGTDTQY
>TRBV28|TRBJ1-6
ASSLRRTNSPLH
>TRBV2|TRBJ1-4
ASKRDLREKLF
>TRBV20-1|TRBJ2-5
SATLPGRQETQY
>TRBV2|TRBJ2-3
ACSFPWTSGSRTDTQY
>TRBV4-1|TRBJ2-1
ASSPGGGGEQF
>TRBV5-1|TRBJ2-5
ASSARVRETQY
>TRBV11-2|TRBJ2-4
ASSLAGTRKNIQY
>TRBV20-1|TRBJ2-7
SARSSSLDPAWEQY
>TRBV11-2|TRBJ2-2
ASSSQGFAGELF
>TRBV29-1|TRBJ1-1
SAKGKTNTEAF
>TRBV29-1|TRBJ1-2
SAAGTGGYGYT
>TRBV29-1|TRBJ2-5
SVWLQQETQY
>TRBV27|TRBJ2-3
ASSLSLLAGGEDTQY
>TRBV6-1|TRBJ2-3
ASRRQVTDTQY
>TRBV19|TRBJ2-2
ASKYSRGIGELF
>TRBV12-5|TRBJ2-2
ASGLGTSGGNGELF
>TRBV4-1|TRBJ2-2
ASSQDPNRVNTGELF
>TRBV5-1|TRBJ2-5
ASSSAGTQETQY
>TRBV7-9|TRBJ2-3
ASSLSSAGYTDTQY
>TRBV13|TRBJ2-5
ASSIQGARETQY
>TRBV18|TRBJ1-3
ASSPELSGNTIY
>TRBV29-1|TRBJ2-5
SVESAFKETQY
>TRBV20-1|TRBJ2-5
SASPGSGQETQY
>TRBV3-1|TRBJ2-1
ASCQDPQAYNEQF
>TRBV18|TRBJ2-7
ASSPPGQTYEQY
>TRBV3-1|TRBJ2-6
ASSQVTGTPFGGANVLT
>TRBV28|TRBJ2-1
ASSLGDRDRNEQF
>TRBV6-2/TRBV6-3|TRBJ2-1
AKLRPGQGNSGTMYEQF
>TRBV7-8|TRBJ2-7
ASSLYLPTKSSYEQY
>TRBV24-1|TRBJ2-3
AIPPRFNTQY
>TRBV20-1|TRBJ2-7
SARASETSGGGSYEQY
>TRBV30|TRBJ2-2
AWSVEIANTGELF
>TRBV7-6|TRBJ2-6
ASSFRDRGLGANVLT
>TRBV4-1|TRBJ2-3
ASSQYKRTGTSDTQY
>TRBV7-9|TRBJ2-7
ASSSPLAHDEQY
>TRBV30|TRBJ2-1
AWSGGWLLDRF
>TRBV7-9|TRBJ2-7
ASSIGTGFDEQY
>TRBV6-2/TRBV6-3|TRBJ2-6
ASSYSSFAWTRGNSGANVLT
>TRBV10-3|TRBJ2-3
AISQRGQHRGTDTQY
>TRBV4-1|TRBJ1-1
ASSQGGGLNTEAF
>TRBV29-1|TRBJ2-2
SVDRGDTGELF
>TRBV24-1|TRBJ2-3
ATSDSGDGTDTQY
>TRBV5-1|TRBJ2-1
ASSLLASFNEQF
>TRBV5-1|TRBJ2-3
ASSLVVAGVDTQY
>TRBV7-6|TRBJ2-5
ASSLFGWDRSPQPQETQY
>TRBV7-2|TRBJ2-2
AGRGQNTGELF
>TRBV5-1|TRBJ2-5
ASSSQTFSQETQY
>TRBV9|TRBJ2-3
ASSVAPHGSYTDTQY
>TRBV7-9|TRBJ2-4
ASSSHTDIQY
>TRBV2|TRBJ2-1
ASSVLGHQWAYNEQF
>TRBV11-3|TRBJ2-7
ASSPGLTRDEQY
>TRBV28|TRBJ2-5
ASSFLPRDRGLQETQY
>TRBV5-1|TRBJ2-2
ASSLGTFTSTGELF
>TRBV11-2|TRBJ2-3
ASSSGTGTYTQY
>TRBV28|TRBJ2-4
ASSPRASGPKNIQY
>TRBV5-1|TRBJ2-6
ASSFRKGQGALGANVLT